This TCR beta chain was documented in a study of T-cell memory formation after mild COVID-19. Looking at the study overall: Largely, the TCR clusters proved donor specific. Whole-study findings and limits: Contracting CD4+ clones lay largely in CM and EM, with CD8+ ones residing in EMRA.

On this clonotype itself: The antigen is unknown.

Using constant-segment primers, 5'RACE produced TCR alpha and TCR beta cDNA libraries carrying sample barcodes and UMIs. TCRdb used MiXCR to reprocess the 5' RACE reads, holding one entry per CDR3 protein. The table records a few hundred thousand distinct CDR3 sequences, 28% of them present only once. The CDR3 is made up of 13 amino acids. V was cut by 3 bases and J by 1 base, with 9 bases left in between. CDR1 is SQVTM and CDR2 is ANQGSEA in the germline V gene. The rearrangement joins TRBV29-1 to TRBJ2-5; no clear D gene. This TCR was recovered from an adult woman who had mild COVID-19 (a few samples of this study predate the infection). Cell type and time point are not known. Specimen: PBMCs or a T cell subset sorted from them (not recorded which). CDR3 in DNA: TGCAGCGTTGAGTTCCGGACCCAAGAGACCCAGTACTTC. This codes for CSVEFRTQETQYF.